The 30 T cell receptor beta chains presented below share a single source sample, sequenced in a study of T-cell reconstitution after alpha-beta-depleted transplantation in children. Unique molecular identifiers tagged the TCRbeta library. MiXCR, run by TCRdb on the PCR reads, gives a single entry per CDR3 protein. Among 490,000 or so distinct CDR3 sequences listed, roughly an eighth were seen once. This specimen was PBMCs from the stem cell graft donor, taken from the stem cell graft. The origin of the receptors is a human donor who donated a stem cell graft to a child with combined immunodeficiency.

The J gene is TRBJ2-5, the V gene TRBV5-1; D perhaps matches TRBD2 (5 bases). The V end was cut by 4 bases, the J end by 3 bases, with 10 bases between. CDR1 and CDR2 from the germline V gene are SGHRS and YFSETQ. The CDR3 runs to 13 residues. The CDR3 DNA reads TGCGCCAGCAGCCCGGCCGGGGAAGAGACCCAGTACTTC. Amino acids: CASSPAGEETQYF.

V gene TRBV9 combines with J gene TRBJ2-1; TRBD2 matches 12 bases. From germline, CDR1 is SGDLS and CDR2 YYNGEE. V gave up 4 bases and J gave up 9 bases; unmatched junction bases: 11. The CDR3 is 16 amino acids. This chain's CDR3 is CASSPRLAGEAVEQFF. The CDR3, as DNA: TGTGCCAGCAGCCCGCGACTAGCGGGGGAAGCAGTTGAGCAGTTCTTC.

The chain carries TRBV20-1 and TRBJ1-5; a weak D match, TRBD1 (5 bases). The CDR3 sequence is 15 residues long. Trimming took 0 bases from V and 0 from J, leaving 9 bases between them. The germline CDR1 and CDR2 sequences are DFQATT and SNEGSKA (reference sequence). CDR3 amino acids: CSAREGVGSNQPQHF. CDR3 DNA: TGCAGTGCTAGAGAAGGGGTCGGTAGCAATCAGCCCCAGCATTTT.

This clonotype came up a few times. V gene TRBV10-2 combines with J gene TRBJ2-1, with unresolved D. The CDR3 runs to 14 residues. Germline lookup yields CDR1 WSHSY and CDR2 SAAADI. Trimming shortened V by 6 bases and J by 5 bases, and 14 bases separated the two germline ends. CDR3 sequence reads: CASSDPWVNNEQFF. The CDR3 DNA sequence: TGCGCCAGCAGCGACCCTTGGGTTAACAATGAGCAGTTCTTC.

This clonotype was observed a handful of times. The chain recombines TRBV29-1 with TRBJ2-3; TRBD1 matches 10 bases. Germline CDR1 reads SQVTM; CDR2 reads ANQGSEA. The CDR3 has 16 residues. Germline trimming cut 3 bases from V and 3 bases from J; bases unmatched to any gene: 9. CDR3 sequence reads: CSVDGTGERGTDTQYF. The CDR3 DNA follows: TGCAGCGTTGACGGGACAGGGGAAAGGGGGACAGATACGCAGTATTTT.

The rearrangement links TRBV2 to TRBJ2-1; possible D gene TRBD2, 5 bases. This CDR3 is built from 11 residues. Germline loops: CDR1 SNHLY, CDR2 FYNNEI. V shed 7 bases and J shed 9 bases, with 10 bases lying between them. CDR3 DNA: TGTGCCAGCAACATAGGGAGTGAGCAGTTCTTC. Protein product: CASNIGSEQFF.

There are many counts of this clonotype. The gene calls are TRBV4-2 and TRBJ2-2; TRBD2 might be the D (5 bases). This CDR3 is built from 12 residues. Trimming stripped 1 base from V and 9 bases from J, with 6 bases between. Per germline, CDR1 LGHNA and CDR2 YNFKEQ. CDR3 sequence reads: CASSQGGRELFF. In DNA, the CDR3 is TGTGCCAGCAGCCAAGGAGGGCGGGAGCTGTTTTTT.

CDR3 sequence: CASSGTGQGGWESSGNEQFF. In DNA form, the CDR3 reads TGCGCCAGCAGCGGTACGGGACAGGGAGGGTGGGAATCATCGGGCAATGAGCAGTTCTTC. This chain links TRBV5-1 with TRBJ2-1; 9 positions match TRBD1. Germline CDR1 SGHRS, CDR2 YFSETQ. The CDR3 sequence is 20 residues long. Trimming at V came to 4 bases and at J to 6 bases, leaving 23 bases not matched to a gene.

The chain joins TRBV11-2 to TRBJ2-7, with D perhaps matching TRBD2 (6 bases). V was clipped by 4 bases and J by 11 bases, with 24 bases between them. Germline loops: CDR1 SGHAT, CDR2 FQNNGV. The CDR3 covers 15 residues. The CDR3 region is CASSSPTSCPEREYF. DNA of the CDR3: TGTGCCAGCAGCTCCCCAACTAGCTGTCCTGAGAGGGAGTACTTC.

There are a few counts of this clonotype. The CDR3 nucleotides read TGCGCCAGCAGCTTGTACGGAGGGGGCAACACCGGGGAGCTGTTTTTT. Its protein product is CASSLYGGGNTGELFF. V and J are TRBV5-1 and TRBJ2-2; D possibly corresponds to TRBD1 (7 bases). The CDR3 sequence is 16 residues long. Germline V gene sequence: CDR1 SGHRS, CDR2 YFSETQ. V shed 1 base and J shed 2 bases, with 12 bases lying between them.

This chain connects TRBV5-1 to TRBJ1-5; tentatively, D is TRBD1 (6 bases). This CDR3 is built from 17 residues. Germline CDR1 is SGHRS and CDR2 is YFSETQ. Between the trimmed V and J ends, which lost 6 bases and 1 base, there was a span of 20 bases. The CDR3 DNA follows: TGCGCCAGCACACAAACCCGCGGGGGCGCGAGCAATCAGCCCCAGCATTTT. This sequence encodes CASTQTRGGASNQPQHF. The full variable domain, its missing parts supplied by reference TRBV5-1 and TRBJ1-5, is KAGVTQTPRYLIKTRGQQVTLSCSPISGHRSVSWYQQTPGQGLQFLFEYFSETQRNKGNFPGRFSGRQFSNSRSEMNVSTLELGDSALYLCASTQTRGGASNQPQHFGDGTRLSIL.

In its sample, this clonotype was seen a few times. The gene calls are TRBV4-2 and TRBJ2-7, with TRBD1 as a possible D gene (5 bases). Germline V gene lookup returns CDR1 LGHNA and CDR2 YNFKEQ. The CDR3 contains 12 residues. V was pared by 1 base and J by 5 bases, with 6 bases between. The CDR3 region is CASSQVGDEQYF. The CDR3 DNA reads TGTGCCAGCAGCCAAGTAGGGGACGAGCAGTACTTC.

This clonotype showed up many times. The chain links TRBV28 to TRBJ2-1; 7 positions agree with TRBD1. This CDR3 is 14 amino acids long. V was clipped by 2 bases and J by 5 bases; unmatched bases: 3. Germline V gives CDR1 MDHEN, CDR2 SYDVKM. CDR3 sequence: CASSLAGTDNEQFF. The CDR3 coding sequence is TGTGCCAGCAGTTTAGCAGGGACAGACAATGAGCAGTTCTTC.

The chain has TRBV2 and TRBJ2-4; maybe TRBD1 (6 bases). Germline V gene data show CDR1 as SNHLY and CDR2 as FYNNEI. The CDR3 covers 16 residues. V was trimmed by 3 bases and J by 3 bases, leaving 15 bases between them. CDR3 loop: CASSDRGRFDKNIQYF. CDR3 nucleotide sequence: TGTGCCAGCAGTGACAGGGGAAGGTTTGACAAAAACATTCAGTACTTC.

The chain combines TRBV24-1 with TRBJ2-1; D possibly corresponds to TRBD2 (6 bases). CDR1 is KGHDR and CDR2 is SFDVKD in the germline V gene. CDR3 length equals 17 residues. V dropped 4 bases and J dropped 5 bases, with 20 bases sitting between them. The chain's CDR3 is CATSERGTVAIDNEQFF. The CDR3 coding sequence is TGTGCCACCAGTGAACGCGGGACGGTGGCGATCGACAATGAGCAGTTCTTC.

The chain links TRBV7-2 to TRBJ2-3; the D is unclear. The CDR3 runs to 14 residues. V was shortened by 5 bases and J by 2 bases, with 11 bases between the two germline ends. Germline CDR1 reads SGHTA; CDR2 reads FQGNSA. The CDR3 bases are TGTGCCAGCAGCCCCGGGCCCGACACAGATACGCAGTATTTT. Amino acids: CASSPGPDTDTQYF.

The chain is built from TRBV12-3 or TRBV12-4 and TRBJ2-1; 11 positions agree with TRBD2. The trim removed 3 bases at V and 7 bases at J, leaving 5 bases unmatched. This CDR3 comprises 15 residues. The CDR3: CASSLGVAGGNEQFF. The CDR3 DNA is TGTGCCAGCAGTTTGGGGGTAGCGGGAGGGAATGAGCAGTTCTTC.

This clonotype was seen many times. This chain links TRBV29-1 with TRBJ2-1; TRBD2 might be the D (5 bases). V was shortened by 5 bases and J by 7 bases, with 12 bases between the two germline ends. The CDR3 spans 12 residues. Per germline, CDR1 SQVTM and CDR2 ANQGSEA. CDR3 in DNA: TGCAGCGTTCATGGACTCTCAAATGAGCAGTTCTTC. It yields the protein CSVHGLSNEQFF.

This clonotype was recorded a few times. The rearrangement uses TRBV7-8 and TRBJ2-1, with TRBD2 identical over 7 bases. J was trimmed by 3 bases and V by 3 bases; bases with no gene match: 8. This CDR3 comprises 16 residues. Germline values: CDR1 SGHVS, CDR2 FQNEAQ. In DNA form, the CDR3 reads TGTGCCAGCAGCTTCTTCCTAGCGGCCCGCTACAATGAGCAGTTCTTC. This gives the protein CASSFFLAARYNEQFF.

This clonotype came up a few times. Written as DNA, the CDR3 is TGTGCCAGCACCACGGGACAACGAAATCAGCCCCAGCATTTT. Encoded protein: CASTTGQRNQPQHF. V is TRBV12-3 or TRBV12-4 and J is TRBJ1-5; D is possibly TRBD1 (6 bases). The CDR3 loop spans 14 amino acids. Trimming cost V 7 bases and J 4 bases, with 14 bases left between them.

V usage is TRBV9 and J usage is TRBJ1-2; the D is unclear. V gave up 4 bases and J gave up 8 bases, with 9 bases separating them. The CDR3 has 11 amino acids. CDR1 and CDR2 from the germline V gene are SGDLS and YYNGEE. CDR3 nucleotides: TGTGCCAGCAGCTCTACGGGGGGCTACACCTTC. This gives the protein CASSSTGGYTF.

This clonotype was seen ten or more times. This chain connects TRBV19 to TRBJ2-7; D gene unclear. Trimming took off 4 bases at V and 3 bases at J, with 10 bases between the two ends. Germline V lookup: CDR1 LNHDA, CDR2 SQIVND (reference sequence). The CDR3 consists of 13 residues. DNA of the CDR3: TGTGCCAGTAGTACCGGATCTGACTACGAGCAGTACTTC. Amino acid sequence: CASSTGSDYEQYF.

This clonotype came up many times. The CDR3 spells CAISESGTGTDTQYF. The CDR3 nucleotides read TGTGCCATCAGTGAGTCGGGGACAGGAACAGATACGCAGTATTTT. The chain employs TRBV10-3 and TRBJ2-3, with TRBD1 identical over 8 bases. Trimming took 0 bases from V and 3 from J; bases not matched to a gene: 2. The germline CDR1 and CDR2 sequences are ENHRY and SYGVKD. The CDR3 totals 15 residues.

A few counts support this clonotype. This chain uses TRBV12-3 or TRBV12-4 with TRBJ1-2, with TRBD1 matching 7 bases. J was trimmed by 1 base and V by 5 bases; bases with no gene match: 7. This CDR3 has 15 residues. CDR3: CASSRTGKDNYGYTF. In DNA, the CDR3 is TGTGCCAGCAGTAGGACAGGAAAGGATAACTATGGCTACACCTTC.

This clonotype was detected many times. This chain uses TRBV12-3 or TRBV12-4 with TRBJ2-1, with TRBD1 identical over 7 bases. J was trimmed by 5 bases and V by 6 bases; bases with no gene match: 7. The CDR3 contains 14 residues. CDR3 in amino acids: CASSTGTANNEQFF. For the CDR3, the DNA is TGTGCCAGCAGCACCGGGACAGCTAACAATGAGCAGTTCTTC.

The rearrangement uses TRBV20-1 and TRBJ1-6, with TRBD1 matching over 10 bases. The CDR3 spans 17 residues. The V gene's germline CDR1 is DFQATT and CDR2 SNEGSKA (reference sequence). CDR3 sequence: CCAAGQGTLFNNSPLHF. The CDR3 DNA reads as TGCTGCGCCGCGGGACAGGGGACCCTTTTTAATAATTCACCCCTCCACTTT.

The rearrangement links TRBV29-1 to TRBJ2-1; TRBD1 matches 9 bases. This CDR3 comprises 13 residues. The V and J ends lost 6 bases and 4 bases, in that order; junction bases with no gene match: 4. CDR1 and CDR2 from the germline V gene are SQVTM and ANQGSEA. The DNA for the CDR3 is TGCAGCGTGGCGACAGGGGGGTACAATGAGCAGTTCTTC. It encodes CSVATGGYNEQFF.

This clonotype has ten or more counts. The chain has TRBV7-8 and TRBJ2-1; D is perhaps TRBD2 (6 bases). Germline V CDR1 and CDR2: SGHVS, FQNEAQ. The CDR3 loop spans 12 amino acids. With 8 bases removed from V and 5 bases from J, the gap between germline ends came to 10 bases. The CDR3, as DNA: TGTGCCAGCGGGAGGACCAACAATGAGCAGTTCTTC. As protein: CASGRTNNEQFF.

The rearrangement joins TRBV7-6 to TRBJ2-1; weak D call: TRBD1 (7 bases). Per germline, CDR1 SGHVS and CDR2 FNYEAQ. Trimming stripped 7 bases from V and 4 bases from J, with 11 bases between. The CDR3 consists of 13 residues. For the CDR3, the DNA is TGTGCCAGCATGCGGGACAGTTACAATGAGCAGTTCTTC. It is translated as CASMRDSYNEQFF.

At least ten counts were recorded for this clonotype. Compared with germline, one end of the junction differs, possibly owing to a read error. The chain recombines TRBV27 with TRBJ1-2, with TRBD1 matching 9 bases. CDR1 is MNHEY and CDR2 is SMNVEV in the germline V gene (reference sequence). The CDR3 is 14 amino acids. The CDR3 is CASSLGTGNYSYTF. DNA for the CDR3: TGTGCCAGCAGTTTGGGGACAGGGAACTATAGCTACACCTTC.